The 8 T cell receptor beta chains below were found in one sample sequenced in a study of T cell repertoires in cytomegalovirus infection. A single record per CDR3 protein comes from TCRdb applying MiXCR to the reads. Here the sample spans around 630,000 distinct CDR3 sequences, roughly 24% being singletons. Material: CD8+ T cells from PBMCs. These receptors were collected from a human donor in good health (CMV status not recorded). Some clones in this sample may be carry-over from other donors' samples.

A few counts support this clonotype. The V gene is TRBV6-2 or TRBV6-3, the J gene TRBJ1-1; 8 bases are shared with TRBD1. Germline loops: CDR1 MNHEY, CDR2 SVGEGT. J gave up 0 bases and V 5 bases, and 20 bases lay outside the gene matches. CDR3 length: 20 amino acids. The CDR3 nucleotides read TGTGCCAGCAGTCCCCAGACAGGGGTCTCGTCCCTGGTCGTGAACACTGAAGCTTTCTTT. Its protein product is CASSPQTGVSSLVVNTEAFF.

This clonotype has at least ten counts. CDR3 DNA sequence: TGTGCCAGCAGCCGAGGGGGCGTCCGGGACACTGAAGCTTTCTTT. Protein product: CASSRGGVRDTEAFF. The rearrangement links TRBV7-9 to TRBJ1-1, with 7 bases identical to TRBD1. Germline values: CDR1 SEHNR, CDR2 FQNEAQ (reference sequence). The CDR3 is made up of 15 amino acids. The trim removed 5 bases at V and 3 bases at J, leaving 9 bases unmatched.

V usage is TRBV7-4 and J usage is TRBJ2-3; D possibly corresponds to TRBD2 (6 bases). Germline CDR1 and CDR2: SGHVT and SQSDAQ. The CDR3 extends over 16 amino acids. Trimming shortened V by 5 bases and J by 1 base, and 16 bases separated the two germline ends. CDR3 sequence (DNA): TGTGCCAGCAGCGCGGGGTTTGATGCGGGCACAGATACGCAGTATTTT. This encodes CASSAGFDAGTDTQYF. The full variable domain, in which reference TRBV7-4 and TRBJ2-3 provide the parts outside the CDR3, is GAGVSQSPRYKVAKRGRDVALRCDSISGHVTLYWYRQTLGQGSEVLTYSQSDAQRDKSGRPSGRFSAERPERSVSTLKIQRTEQGDSAVYLCASSAGFDAGTDTQYFGPGTRLTVL.

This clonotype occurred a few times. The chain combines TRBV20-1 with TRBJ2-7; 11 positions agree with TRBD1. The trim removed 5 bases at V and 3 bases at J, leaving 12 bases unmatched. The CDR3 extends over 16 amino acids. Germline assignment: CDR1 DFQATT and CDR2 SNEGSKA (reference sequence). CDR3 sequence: CSAFHTTGTGGYEQYF. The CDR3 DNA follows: TGCAGTGCTTTTCATACTACCGGGACAGGGGGCTACGAGCAGTACTTC.

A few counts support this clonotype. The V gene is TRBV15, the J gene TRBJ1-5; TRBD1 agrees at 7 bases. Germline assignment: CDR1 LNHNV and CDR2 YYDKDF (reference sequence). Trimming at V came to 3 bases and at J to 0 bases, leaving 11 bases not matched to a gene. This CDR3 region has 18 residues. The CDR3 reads CATSRGSNTGDSNQPQHF. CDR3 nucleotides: TGTGCCACCAGCAGGGGCTCAAATACAGGGGATAGCAATCAGCCCCAGCATTTT.

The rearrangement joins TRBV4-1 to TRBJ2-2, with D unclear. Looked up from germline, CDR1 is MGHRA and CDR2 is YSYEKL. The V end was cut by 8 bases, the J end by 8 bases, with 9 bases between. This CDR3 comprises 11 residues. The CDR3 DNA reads TGCGCCAGCTGGTTGGGAGGGGAGCTGTTTTTT. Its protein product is CASWLGGELFF.

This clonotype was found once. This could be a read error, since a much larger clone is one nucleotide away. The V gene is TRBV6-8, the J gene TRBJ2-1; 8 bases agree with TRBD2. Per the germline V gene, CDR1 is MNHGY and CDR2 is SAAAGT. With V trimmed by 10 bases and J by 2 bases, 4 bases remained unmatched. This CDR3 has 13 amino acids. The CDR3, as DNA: TGTGCCAACACTAGCGGCGCCTACAATGAGCAGTTCTTC. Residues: CANTSGAYNEQFF.

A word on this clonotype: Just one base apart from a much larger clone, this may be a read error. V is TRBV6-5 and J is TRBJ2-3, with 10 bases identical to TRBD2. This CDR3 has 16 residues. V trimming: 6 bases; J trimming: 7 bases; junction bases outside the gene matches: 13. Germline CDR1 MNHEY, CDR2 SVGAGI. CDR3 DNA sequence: TGTGCCAGCAGATCCTTAGCGGGAGGTCTAAACTATACGCAGTATTTT. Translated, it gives CASRSLAGGLNYTQYF.